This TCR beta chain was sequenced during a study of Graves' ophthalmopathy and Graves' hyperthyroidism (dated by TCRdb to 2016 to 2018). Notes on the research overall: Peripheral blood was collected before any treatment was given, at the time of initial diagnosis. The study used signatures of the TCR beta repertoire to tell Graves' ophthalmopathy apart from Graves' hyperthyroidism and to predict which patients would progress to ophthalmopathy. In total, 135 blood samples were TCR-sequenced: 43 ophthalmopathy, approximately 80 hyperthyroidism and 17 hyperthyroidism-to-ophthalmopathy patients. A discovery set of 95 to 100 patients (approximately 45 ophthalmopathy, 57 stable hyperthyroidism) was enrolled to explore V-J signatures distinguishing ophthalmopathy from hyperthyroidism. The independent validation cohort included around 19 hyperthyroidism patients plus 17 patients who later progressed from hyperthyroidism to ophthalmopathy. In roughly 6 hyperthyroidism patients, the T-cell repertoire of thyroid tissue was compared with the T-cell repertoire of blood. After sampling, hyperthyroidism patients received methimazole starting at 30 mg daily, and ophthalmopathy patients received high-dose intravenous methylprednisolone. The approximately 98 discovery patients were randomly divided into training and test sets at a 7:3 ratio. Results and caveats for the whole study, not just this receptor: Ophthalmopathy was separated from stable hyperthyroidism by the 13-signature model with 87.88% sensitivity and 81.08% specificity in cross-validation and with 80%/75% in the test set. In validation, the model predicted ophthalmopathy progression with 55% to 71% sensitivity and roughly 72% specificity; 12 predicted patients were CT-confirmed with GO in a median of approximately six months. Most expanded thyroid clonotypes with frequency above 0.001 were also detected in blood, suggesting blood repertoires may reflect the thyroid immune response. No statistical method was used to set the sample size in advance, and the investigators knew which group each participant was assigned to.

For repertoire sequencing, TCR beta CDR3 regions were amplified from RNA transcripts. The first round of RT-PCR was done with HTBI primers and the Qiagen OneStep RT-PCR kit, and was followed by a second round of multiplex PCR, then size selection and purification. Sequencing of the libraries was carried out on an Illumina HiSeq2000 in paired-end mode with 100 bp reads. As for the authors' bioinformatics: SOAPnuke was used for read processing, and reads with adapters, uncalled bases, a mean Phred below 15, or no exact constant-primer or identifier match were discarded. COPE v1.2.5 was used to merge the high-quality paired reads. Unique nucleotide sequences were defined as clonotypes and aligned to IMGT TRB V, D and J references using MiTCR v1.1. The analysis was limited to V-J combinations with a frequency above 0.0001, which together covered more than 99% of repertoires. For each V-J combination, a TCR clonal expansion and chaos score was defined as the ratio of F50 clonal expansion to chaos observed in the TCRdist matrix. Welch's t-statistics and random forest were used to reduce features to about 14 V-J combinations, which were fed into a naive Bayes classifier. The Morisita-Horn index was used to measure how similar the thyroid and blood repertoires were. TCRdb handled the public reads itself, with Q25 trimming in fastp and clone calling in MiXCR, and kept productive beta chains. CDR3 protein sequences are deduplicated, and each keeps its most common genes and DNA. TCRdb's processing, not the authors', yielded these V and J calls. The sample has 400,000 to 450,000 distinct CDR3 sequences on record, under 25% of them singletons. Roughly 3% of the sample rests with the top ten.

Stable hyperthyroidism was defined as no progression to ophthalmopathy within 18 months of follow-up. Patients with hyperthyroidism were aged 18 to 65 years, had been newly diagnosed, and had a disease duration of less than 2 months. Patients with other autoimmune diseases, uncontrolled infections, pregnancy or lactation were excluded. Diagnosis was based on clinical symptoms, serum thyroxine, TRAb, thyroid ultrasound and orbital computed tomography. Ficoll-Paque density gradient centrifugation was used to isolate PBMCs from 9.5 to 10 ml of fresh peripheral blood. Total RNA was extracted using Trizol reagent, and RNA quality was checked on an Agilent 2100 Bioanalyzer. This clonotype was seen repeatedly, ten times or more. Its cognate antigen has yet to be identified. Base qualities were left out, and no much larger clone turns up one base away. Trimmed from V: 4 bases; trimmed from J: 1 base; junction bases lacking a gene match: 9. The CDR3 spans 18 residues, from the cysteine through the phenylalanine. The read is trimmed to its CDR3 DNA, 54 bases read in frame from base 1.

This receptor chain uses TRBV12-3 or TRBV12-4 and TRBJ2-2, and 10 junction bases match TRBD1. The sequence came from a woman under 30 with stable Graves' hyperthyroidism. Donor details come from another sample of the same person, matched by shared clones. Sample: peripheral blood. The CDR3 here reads CASSSGTGDVENTGELFF. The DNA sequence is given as TGTGCCAGCAGTTCGGGGACAGGGGACGTCGAGAACACCGGGGAGCTGTTTTTT.